This TCR beta chain is from a study of alternative splicing in chronic myeloid leukemia remission (dated by TCRdb to the early 2020s). About the investigation overall: RNA sequencing was used to profile peripheral blood taken from chronic-phase CML patients both at diagnosis and at remission, and those profiles were then compared against healthy donors. Median ages were roughly 49 years at diagnosis, 56 to 65 at remission and less than 40 for healthy controls. Female/male counts were 11/5 for diagnosis samples, 8/3 for remission samples and 2/4 for controls. Trizol was used to extract total RNA from peripheral blood mononuclear cells of the diagnosis, remission and control samples.

Details on this clonotype: Its antigen remains undetermined.

As normal controls, peripheral blood was provided by six healthy donors. The library relied on bulk RNA-seq. The TruSeq Stranded RNA sample prep kit was used to generate libraries of poly-A-enriched mRNA from an input of 1 ug total RNA. Paired-end sequencing was performed on a HiSeq 2500, with each sample sequenced in triplicate. RNA-seq read length was 125 nucleotides per mate. In the authors' own workflow: Reads were trimmed and aligned to hg38 using STAR v2.7, and quality control was done with FASTQC, RSeQC and multiqc. Salmon 0.14.1 was used to quantify gene expression levels as transcripts per million (TPM). The results of principal component analysis suggested that neither trial, library batch, sequencing batch, treatment regimen nor sex drove the transcriptomic profiles. TCRdb reprocessed the reads; each CDR3 protein sequence makes one entry, and DNA is unavailable. None of the V and J calls come from the authors' own analysis; TCRdb made them. This sample has fewer than 350 distinct CDR3 sequences in its table, and roughly 95% of those were observed once. The biggest ten clones account for 11% to 15% of the sample.

Spanning cysteine to phenylalanine, the CDR3 consists of 14 amino acids. A DNA sequence was not provided. The CDR1 and CDR2 encoded by the germline V gene are SQVTM and ANQGSEA. Paper-wide results and their limitations: Strong differences in blood cell composition were observed between timepoints, with a shift from myeloid progenitor enrichment at diagnosis to mature lymphoid enrichment at remission. At remission, blood cell composition had been reconfigured so that it resembled normal controls enriched in lymphoid cells.

The clonotype was recovered from a person aged 30 to 49 in good health. Here the chain combines TRBV29-1 and TRBJ1-5. Specimen: PBMCs. The CDR3 here reads CSASGGSGDQPQHF.